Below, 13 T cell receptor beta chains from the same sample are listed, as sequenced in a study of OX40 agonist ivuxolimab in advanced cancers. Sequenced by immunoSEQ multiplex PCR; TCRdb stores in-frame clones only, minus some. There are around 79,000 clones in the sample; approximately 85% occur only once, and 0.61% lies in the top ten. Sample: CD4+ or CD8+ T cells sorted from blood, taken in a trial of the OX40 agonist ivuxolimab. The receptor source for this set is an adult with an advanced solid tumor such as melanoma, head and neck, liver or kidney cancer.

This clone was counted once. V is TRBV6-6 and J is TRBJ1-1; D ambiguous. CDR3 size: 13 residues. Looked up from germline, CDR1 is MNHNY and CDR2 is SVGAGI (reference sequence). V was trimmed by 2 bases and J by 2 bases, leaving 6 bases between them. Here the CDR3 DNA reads TGTGCCAGCAGTTACGACCCAAACACTGAAGCTTTCTTT. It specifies CASSYDPNTEAFF.

CDR3 sequence (DNA): TGTGCCATGCAAGACCCCGCAGGGGCTCCTAACTATGGCTACACCTTC. Translation: CAMQDPAGAPNYGYTF. The rearrangement joins TRBV6-6 to TRBJ1-2; D may be TRBD1 (6 bases). CDR3 length: 16 amino acids. Germline CDR1 MNHNY, CDR2 SVGAGI (reference sequence). V lost 10 bases and J lost 0, with 21 bases in between.

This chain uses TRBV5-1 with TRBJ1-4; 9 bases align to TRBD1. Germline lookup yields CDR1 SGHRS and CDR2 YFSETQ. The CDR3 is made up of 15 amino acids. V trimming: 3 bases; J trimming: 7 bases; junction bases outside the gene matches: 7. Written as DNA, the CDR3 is TGCGCCAGCAGCTCACAACCGGGACAGGGTGAAAAACTGTTTTTT. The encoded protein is CASSSQPGQGEKLFF. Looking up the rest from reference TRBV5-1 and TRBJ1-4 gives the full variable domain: KAGVTQTPRYLIKTRGQQVTLSCSPISGHRSVSWYQQTPGQGLQFLFEYFSETQRNKGNFPGRFSGRQFSNSRSEMNVSTLELGDSALYLCASSSQPGQGEKLFFGSGTQLSVL.

The CDR3 sequence is CASSLTGQPKETQYF. The CDR3 coding sequence is TGCGCCAGCAGCCTAACGGGACAGCCTAAAGAGACCCAGTACTTC. This rearrangement joins TRBV4-3 to TRBJ2-5, with 7 bases aligning to TRBD1. The CDR3 has 15 amino acids. Germline trimming cut 4 bases from V and 3 bases from J; bases unmatched to any gene: 8. Germline CDR1 and CDR2: LGHNA and YSLEER.

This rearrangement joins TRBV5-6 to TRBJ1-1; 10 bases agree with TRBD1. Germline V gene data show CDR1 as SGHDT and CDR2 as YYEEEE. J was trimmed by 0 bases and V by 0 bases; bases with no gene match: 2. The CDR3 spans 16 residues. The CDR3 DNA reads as TGTGCCAGCAGCTTGGCCGGGACAGGGGTGAACACTGAAGCTTTCTTT. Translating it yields CASSLAGTGVNTEAFF. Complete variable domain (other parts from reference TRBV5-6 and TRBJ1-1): DAGVTQSPTHLIKTRGQQVTLRCSPKSGHDTVSWYQQALGQGPQFIFQYYEEEERQRGNFPDRFSGHQFPNYSSELNVNALLLGDSALYLCASSLAGTGVNTEAFFGQGTRLTVV.

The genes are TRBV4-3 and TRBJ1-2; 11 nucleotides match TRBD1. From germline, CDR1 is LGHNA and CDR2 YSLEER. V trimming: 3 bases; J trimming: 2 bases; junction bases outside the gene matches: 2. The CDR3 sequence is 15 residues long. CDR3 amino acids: CASSQGQGENYGYTF. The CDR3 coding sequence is TGCGCCAGCAGCCAGGGACAGGGGGAGAACTATGGCTACACCTTC.

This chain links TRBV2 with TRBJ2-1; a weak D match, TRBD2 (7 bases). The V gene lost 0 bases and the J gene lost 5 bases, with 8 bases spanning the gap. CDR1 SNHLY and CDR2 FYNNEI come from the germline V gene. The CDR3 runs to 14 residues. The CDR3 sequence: CASSEARGHNEQFF. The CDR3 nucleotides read TGTGCCAGCAGTGAAGCGCGGGGGCACAATGAGCAGTTCTTC.

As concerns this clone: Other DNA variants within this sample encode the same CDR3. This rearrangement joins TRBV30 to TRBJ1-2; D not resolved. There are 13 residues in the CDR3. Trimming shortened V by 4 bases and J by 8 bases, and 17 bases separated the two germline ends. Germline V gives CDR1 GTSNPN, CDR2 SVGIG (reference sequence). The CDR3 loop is CAWTRGVAGGYTF. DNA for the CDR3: TGTGCCTGGACTCGCGGCGTGGCGGGGGGCTACACCTTC. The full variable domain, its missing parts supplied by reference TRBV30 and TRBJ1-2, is SQTIHQWPATLVQPVGSPLSLECTVEGTSNPNLYWYRQAAGRGLQLLFYSVGIGQISSEVPQNLSASRPQDRQFILSSKKLLLSDSGFYLCAWTRGVAGGYTFGSGTRLTVV.

The CDR3 sequence: CASSVRGADTQYF. CDR3 nucleotides: TGTGCCAGCAGCGTGCGGGGAGCAGATACGCAGTATTTT. The V gene is TRBV7-9, the J gene TRBJ2-3; maybe TRBD2 (6 bases). Per the germline V gene, CDR1 is SEHNR and CDR2 is FQNEAQ (reference sequence). This CDR3 contains 13 residues. V dropped 5 bases and J dropped 4 bases, with 10 bases sitting between them. The whole variable domain, remainder taken from reference TRBV7-9 and TRBJ2-3, is DTGVSQNPRHKITKRGQNVTFRCDPISEHNRLYWYRQTLGQGPEFLTYFQNEAQLEKSRLLSDRFSAERPKGSFSTLEIQRTEQGDSAMYLCASSVRGADTQYFGPGTRLTVL.

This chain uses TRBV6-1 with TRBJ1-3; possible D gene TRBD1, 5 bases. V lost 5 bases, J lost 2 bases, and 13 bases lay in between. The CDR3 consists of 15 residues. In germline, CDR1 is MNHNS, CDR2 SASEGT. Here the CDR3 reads CASSIGESAGNTIYF. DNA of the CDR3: TGTGCCAGCAGTATAGGGGAGTCCGCTGGAAACACCATATATTTT.

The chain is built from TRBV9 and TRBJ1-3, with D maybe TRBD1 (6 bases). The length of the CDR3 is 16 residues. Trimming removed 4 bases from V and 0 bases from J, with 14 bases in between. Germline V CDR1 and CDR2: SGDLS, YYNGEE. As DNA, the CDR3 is TGTGCCAGCAGCAAAAGCACAGGGAGCTCTGGAAACACCATATATTTT. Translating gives CASSKSTGSSGNTIYF.

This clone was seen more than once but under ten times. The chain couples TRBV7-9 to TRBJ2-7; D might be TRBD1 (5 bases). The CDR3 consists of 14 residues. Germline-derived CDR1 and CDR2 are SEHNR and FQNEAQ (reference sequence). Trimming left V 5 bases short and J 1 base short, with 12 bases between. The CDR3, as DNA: TGTGCCAGCAGCCTCGCAGGGTGGTCCTACGAGCAGTACTTC. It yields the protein CASSLAGWSYEQYF.

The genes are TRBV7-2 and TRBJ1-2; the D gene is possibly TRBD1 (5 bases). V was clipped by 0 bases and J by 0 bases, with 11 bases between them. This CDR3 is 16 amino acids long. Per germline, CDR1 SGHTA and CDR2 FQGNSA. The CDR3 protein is CASSLAIGATNYGYTF. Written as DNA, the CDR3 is TGTGCCAGCAGCTTAGCTATCGGGGCCACTAACTATGGCTACACCTTC.